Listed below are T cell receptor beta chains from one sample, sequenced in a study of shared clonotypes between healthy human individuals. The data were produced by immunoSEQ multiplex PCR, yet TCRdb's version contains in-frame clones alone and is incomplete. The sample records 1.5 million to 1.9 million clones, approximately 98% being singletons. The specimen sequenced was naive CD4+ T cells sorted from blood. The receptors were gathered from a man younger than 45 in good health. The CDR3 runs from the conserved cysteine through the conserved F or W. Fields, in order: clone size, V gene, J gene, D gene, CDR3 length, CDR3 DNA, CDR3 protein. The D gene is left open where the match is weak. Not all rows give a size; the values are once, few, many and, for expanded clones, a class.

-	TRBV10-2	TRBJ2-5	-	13	TGCGCCAGCACCAGGGACCACCAAGAGACCCAGTACTTC	CASTRDHQETQYF
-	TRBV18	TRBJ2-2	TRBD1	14	TGTGCCAGCTCTTGGACAGGGGGAATCGGGGAGCTGTTTTTT	CASSWTGGIGELFF
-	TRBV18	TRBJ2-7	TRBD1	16	TGTGCCAGCTCACCCGGGGCCGGACAGGGGTCCCACGAGCAGTACTTC	CASSPGAGQGSHEQYF
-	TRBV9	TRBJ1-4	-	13	TGTGCCAGCAGCGTAGACCTGAATGAAAAACTGTTTTTT	CASSVDLNEKLFF
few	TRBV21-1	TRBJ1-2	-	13	TGTGCCAGCAGCTCTAGACAGGGAGGAGGCTACACCTTC	CASSSRQGGGYTF
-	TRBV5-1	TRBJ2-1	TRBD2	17	TGCGCCAGCAGCTTGGGACTGACTAGCGGGAGCCTCAATGAGCAGTTCTTC	CASSLGLTSGSLNEQFF
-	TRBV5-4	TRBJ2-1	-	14	TGTGCCAGCAGCTTGGCCGGGCCACACAATGAGCAGTTCTTC	CASSLAGPHNEQFF
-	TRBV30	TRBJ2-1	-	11	TGTGCCTCACTCACTTACAATGAGCAGTTCTTC	CASLTYNEQFF
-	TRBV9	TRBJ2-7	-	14	TGTGCCAGCAGCACCGACATGTTCTCCTACGAGCAGTACTTC	CASSTDMFSYEQYF
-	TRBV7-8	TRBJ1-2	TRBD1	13	TGTGCCAGCAGCCTGGACAGGGTCTATGGCTACACCTTC	CASSLDRVYGYTF
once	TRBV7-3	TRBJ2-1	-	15	TGTGCCAGCAGCTTAGACGGAAACTCCTACAATGAGCAGTTCTTC	CASSLDGNSYNEQFF
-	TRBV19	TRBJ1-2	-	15	TGTGCCAGTAGTAGTGGACACTTCGTTAACTATGGCTACACCTTC	CASSSGHFVNYGYTF
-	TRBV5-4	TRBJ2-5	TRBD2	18	TGTGCCAGCAGCTTGGCTGGTAGATTCTCGGCGGGAGAAGAGACCCAGTACTTC	CASSLAGRFSAGEETQYF
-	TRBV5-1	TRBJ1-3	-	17	TGCGCCAGCAGCTCAACCCTTGCCGACCGGTTGGGAAACACCATATATTTT	CASSSTLADRLGNTIYF
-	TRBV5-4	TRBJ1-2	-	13	TGTGCCAGCAGCTTGATCGGGGCGCGGGGCTACACCTTC	CASSLIGARGYTF
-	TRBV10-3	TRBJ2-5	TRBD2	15	TGTGCCACCGCCACCCAACTAGCGGGGAAAGAGACCCAGTACTTC	CATATQLAGKETQYF
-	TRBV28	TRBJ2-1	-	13	TGTGCCAGCAGCCGGGACTTTCCCAATGAGCAGTTCTTC	CASSRDFPNEQFF
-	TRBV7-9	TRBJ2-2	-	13	TGTGCCAGCACCTTAGAAGCATCCGGGGAGCTGTTTTTT	CASTLEASGELFF
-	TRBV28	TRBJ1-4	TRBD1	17	TGTGCCAGCAGTCCTGACAGGGGAAGGGTCACTAATGAAAAACTGTTTTTT	CASSPDRGRVTNEKLFF
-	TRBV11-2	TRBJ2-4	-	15	TGTGCCAGCAGCTTCAGGGCGAGAGGCCCGGACATTCAGTACTTC	CASSFRARGPDIQYF
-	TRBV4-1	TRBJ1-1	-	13	TGCGCCAGCAGCCAAGATAAGGCAACAAAAGCTTTCTTT	CASSQDKATKAFF
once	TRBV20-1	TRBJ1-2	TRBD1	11	TGCAGTGCTAGGACAGGGGCTGGCTACACCTTC	CSARTGAGYTF
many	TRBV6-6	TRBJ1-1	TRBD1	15	TGTGCCAGCAGTAGACAGGGGGCCTTGAACACTGAAGCTTTCTTT	CASSRQGALNTEAFF
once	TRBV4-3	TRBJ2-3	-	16	TGCGCCAGCAGCCAGGGGGGACAGCAGGGCACAGATACGCAGTATTTT	CASSQGGQQGTDTQYF
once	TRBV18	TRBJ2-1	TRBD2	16	TGTGCCAGCTCACCAACCCCCAGCGGGAGTGACAATGAGCAGTTCTTC	CASSPTPSGSDNEQFF
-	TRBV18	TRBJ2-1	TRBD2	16	TGTGCCAGCTCACCAGGGACTAGCGGGAGCCGAGGGGAGCAGTTCTTC	CASSPGTSGSRGEQFF
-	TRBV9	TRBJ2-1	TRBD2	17	TGTGCCAGCAGCCCAACCACCGGGACTAGCGGGGTCAATGAGCAGTTCTTC	CASSPTTGTSGVNEQFF
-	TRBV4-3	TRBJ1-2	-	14	TGCGCCAGCAGCCGAGCCGATTCAGGATTTGGCTACACCTTC	CASSRADSGFGYTF
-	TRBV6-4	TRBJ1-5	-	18	TGTGCCAGCGTGGTTTGGCTGGACGGATTTATCCGCAATCAGCCCCAGCATTTT	CASVVWLDGFIRNQPQHF
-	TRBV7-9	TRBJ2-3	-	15	TGTGCCAGCAGCTTAGGACATACGTACACAGATACGCAGTATTTT	CASSLGHTYTDTQYF
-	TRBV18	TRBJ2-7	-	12	TGTGCCAGCACCGATCGAGGCCACGAGCAGTACTTC	CASTDRGHEQYF
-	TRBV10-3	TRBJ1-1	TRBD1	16	TGTGCCATCACCGCCCGGGACAGGGGGGAAACTACTGAAGCTTTCTTT	CAITARDRGETTEAFF
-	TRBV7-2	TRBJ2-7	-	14	TGTGCCAGCAGCTTAGGGGACATCTTTAACGAGCAGTACTTC	CASSLGDIFNEQYF
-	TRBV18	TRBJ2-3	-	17	TGTGCCAGCTCATCGCTGGCCCTCTCTTCTAGCACAGATACGCAGTATTTT	CASSSLALSSSTDTQYF
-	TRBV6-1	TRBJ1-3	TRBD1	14	TGTGCCAGCAGTGTCGGGACAGGGGGAAACACCATATATTTT	CASSVGTGGNTIYF
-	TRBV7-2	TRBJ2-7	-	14	TGTGCCACAGGGACGGTGTGGGGGGCCTACGAGCAGTACTTC	CATGTVWGAYEQYF
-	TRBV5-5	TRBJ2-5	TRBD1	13	TGTGCCAGCAGCTTCGGGACAGGGCAAACCCAGTACTTC	CASSFGTGQTQYF
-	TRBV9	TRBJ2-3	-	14	TGTGCCAGCAGCGTACAGGGAATGACAGATACGCAGTATTTT	CASSVQGMTDTQYF
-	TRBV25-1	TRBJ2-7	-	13	TGTGCCAGCGGCGGATGGGGGATCTACGAGCAGTACTTC	CASGGWGIYEQYF
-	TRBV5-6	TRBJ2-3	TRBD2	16	TGTGCCAGCAGCTCACTAGCGGGGGGCCGTACAGATACGCAGTATTTT	CASSSLAGGRTDTQYF
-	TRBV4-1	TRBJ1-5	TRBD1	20	TGCGCCAGCAGCCAAGATGATGGGAGACTTACAGGGGGCATTCCTCAGCCCCAGCATTTT	CASSQDDGRLTGGIPQPQHF
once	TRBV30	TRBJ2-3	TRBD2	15	TGTGCCTGGGCTGCGGGCGGGAGAGGAACAGATACGCAGTATTTT	CAWAAGGRGTDTQYF
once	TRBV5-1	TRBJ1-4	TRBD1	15	TGCGCCAGCAGCGGCTCACCGGGACAGGGTGAAAAACTGTTTTTT	CASSGSPGQGEKLFF
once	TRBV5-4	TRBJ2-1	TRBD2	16	TGTGCCAGCAGCTTTGGGGCGGGACTAGGGTACAATGAGCAGTTCTTC	CASSFGAGLGYNEQFF
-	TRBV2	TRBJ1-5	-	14	TGTGCCAGCAGTGAAGCGGCACGAGATCAGCCCCAGCATTTT	CASSEAARDQPQHF
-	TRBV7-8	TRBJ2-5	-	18	TGTGCCAGCAGCTTATGGTCTCGAGTGGAGCAGGGAAGAGAGACCCAGTACTTC	CASSLWSRVEQGRETQYF
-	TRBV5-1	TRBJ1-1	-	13	TGCGCCAGCAGCTTGGGTAGTGGCACTGAAGCTTTCTTT	CASSLGSGTEAFF
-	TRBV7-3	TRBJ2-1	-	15	TGTGCCAGCAGCGAATTTTCCGGGGCTACGAATGAGCAGTTCTTC	CASSEFSGATNEQFF
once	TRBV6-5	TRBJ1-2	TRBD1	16	TGTGCCAGCAGTTACTCCATCGGGACAGGGAACTCTGGCTACACCTTC	CASSYSIGTGNSGYTF
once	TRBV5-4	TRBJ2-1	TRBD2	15	TGTGCCAGCAGCTTGTTGACAGCCGGGAGGGATGAGCAGTTCTTC	CASSLLTAGRDEQFF
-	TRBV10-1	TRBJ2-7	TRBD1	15	TGCGCCAGCAGTGAGGGTACAGGGGAAATCTACGAGCAGTACTTC	CASSEGTGEIYEQYF